This T cell receptor beta chain was obtained from a study of cytotoxic CD8 clonotypes in ibrutinib-treated CLL. For the study at large: By median roughly 65 months, about twelve had progressed and around 15 stayed remitted; responses had been 2 complete and about 25 partial. With a range of 6 to 36, the median treatment time before response samples were taken was approximately 12 months. Study conclusions and caveats: Public clonotypes were rare and shrank or held steady on treatment.

Comment on this clone: Its antigen is currently unknown.

The V gene's germline CDR1 is SNHLY and CDR2 FYNNEI. The CDR3 covers 15 residues. The trim removed 6 bases at V and 7 bases at J, leaving 12 bases unmatched. Investigators sought sequencing depths of between 1 in 200,000 and 1 in 1 million T cells. Measured with immunoSEQ multiplex PCR; TCRdb has only the in-frame clones, and not every one. Of approximately 57,000 clones listed, approximately 60% are singletons. The V gene is TRBV2, the J gene TRBJ2-1, with 7 positions matching TRBD2. This clonotype was obtained from a human donor with chronic lymphocytic leukemia. The sample consisted of PBMCs, taken after 24 months of ibrutinib treatment. In DNA, the CDR3 is TGTGCCAGCAGCGCCGGGAGGCCACGGTCGAATGAGCAGTTCTTC. Translation gives CASSAGRPRSNEQFF.